The source of this T cell receptor beta chain is a study of chemoradiotherapy in HPV16-positive cancers. Repertoires were sampled repeatedly during chemoradiotherapy. The method was immunoSEQ multiplex PCR; TCRdb's version includes in-frame clones alone and lacks a portion of them. The sample has 25,000 to 35,000 clones; 91% are singletons. CDR1 is LNHDA, CDR2 SQIVND, per germline (reference sequence). Trimming pared 7 bases from V and 3 bases from J, leaving 12 bases between. CDR3 size: 14 residues. The source was blood, collected from a patient who underwent chemoradiotherapy. The gene calls are TRBV19 and TRBJ2-2; D gene ambiguous. The TCR sequence derives from a human donor with HPV-associated anogenital cancer. In nucleotides, the CDR3 is TGTGCCAGTACCCATCCCCCTCACACCGGGGAGCTGTTTTTT. It codes for CASTHPPHTGELFF. The whole variable domain, filled in from reference TRBV19 and TRBJ2-2, reads DGGITQSPKYLFRKEGQNVTLSCEQNLNHDAMYWYRQDPGQGLRLIYYSQIVNDFQKGDIAEGYSVSREKKESFPLTVTSAQKNPTAFYLCASTHPPHTGELFFGEGSRLTVL.